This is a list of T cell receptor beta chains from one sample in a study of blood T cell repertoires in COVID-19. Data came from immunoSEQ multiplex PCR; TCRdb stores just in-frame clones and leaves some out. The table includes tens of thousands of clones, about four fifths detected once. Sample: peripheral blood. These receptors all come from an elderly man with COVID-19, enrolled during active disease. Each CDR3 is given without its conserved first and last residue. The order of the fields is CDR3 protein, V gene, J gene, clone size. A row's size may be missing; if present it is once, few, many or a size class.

CDR3 protein: ASSFAGGRETQY
V gene: TRBV6-2/TRBV6-3
J gene: TRBJ2-5
clone size: few

CDR3 protein: ASSFRGKSGELF
V gene: TRBV11-2
J gene: TRBJ2-2
clone size: -

CDR3 protein: SVERQASNTEAF
V gene: TRBV29-1
J gene: TRBJ1-1
clone size: -

CDR3 protein: ASSFRETQY
V gene: TRBV12-3/TRBV12-4
J gene: TRBJ2-5
clone size: -

CDR3 protein: ASTARPTVPYGYT
V gene: TRBV5-4
J gene: TRBJ1-2
clone size: -

CDR3 protein: ASSPSRDRGAGELF
V gene: TRBV19
J gene: TRBJ2-2
clone size: -

CDR3 protein: ASSLTSAGGAEQY
V gene: TRBV7-2
J gene: TRBJ2-7
clone size: -

CDR3 protein: ATTNTGELF
V gene: TRBV19
J gene: TRBJ2-2
clone size: few

CDR3 protein: ASSSGEGDTQY
V gene: TRBV2
J gene: TRBJ2-3
clone size: -

CDR3 protein: ASSSLSVSQTDTQY
V gene: TRBV5-1
J gene: TRBJ2-3
clone size: -

CDR3 protein: ASSYLGGQPQH
V gene: TRBV27
J gene: TRBJ1-5
clone size: -

CDR3 protein: ASSLRGGDGYT
V gene: TRBV5-1
J gene: TRBJ1-2
clone size: -

CDR3 protein: ASSLTSAYNEQF
V gene: TRBV5-1
J gene: TRBJ2-1
clone size: -

CDR3 protein: ATSDARVASTDTQY
V gene: TRBV24-1
J gene: TRBJ2-3
clone size: -

CDR3 protein: ASSPTGFGENTEAF
V gene: TRBV5-5
J gene: TRBJ1-1
clone size: -

CDR3 protein: ASSPRTSGRLSY
V gene: TRBV3-1/TRBV3-2
J gene: TRBJ2-3
clone size: -

CDR3 protein: ASRGAGRTGELF
V gene: TRBV27
J gene: TRBJ2-2
clone size: once

CDR3 protein: ASSPTGLAGAGANVLT
V gene: TRBV18
J gene: TRBJ2-6
clone size: -

CDR3 protein: ASSPGRNQPQH
V gene: TRBV18
J gene: TRBJ1-5
clone size: -

CDR3 protein: ASSYSPSQNSPLH
V gene: TRBV6-6
J gene: TRBJ1-6
clone size: -

CDR3 protein: ASRRSGGGLAGRGRATQY
V gene: TRBV28
J gene: TRBJ2-3
clone size: -

CDR3 protein: ASSIGGQPQH
V gene: TRBV19
J gene: TRBJ1-5
clone size: -

CDR3 protein: ASSPDGTTTETQY
V gene: TRBV7-9
J gene: TRBJ2-5
clone size: -

CDR3 protein: ATNLGGMTSTDTQY
V gene: TRBV5-1
J gene: TRBJ2-3
clone size: -

CDR3 protein: ASSEGRGEFTPNYGYT
V gene: TRBV6-1
J gene: TRBJ1-2
clone size: -

CDR3 protein: ASISTQGRYGYT
V gene: TRBV7-9
J gene: TRBJ1-2
clone size: -

CDR3 protein: ASSGLGGTDTQY
V gene: TRBV7-2
J gene: TRBJ2-3
clone size: -

CDR3 protein: AISPTQGAEAF
V gene: TRBV10-3
J gene: TRBJ1-1
clone size: -

CDR3 protein: ASSALAAGTDTQY
V gene: TRBV9
J gene: TRBJ2-3
clone size: -

CDR3 protein: AWRDYADTQY
V gene: TRBV30
J gene: TRBJ2-3
clone size: -

CDR3 protein: ASSYSEDTEAF
V gene: TRBV6-2/TRBV6-3
J gene: TRBJ1-1
clone size: -

CDR3 protein: ASGQGHTEAF
V gene: TRBV19
J gene: TRBJ1-1
clone size: -

CDR3 protein: ASRGQANTGELF
V gene: TRBV5-1
J gene: TRBJ2-2
clone size: -

CDR3 protein: ASSLASGGADTQY
V gene: TRBV28
J gene: TRBJ2-3
clone size: -

CDR3 protein: ASSQGLAYNEQF
V gene: TRBV3-1/TRBV3-2
J gene: TRBJ2-1
clone size: -

CDR3 protein: ASSLLSQGGVGQY
V gene: TRBV7-9
J gene: TRBJ2-3
clone size: -

CDR3 protein: ASSQPDRVDQPQH
V gene: TRBV23-1
J gene: TRBJ1-5
clone size: -

CDR3 protein: ASSGGMEKLF
V gene: TRBV10-2
J gene: TRBJ1-4
clone size: -

CDR3 protein: ASSQGLRGYT
V gene: TRBV14
J gene: TRBJ1-2
clone size: -

CDR3 protein: AGRTEAF
V gene: TRBV3-1/TRBV3-2
J gene: TRBJ1-1
clone size: few

CDR3 protein: ASTPRGGGDSGNTIY
V gene: TRBV3-1/TRBV3-2
J gene: TRBJ1-3
clone size: -

CDR3 protein: ASSLSPYTEAF
V gene: TRBV19
J gene: TRBJ1-1
clone size: -

CDR3 protein: ASSWGGQPQH
V gene: TRBV5-6
J gene: TRBJ1-5
clone size: -

CDR3 protein: AISEPGTGAGNEQF
V gene: TRBV10-3
J gene: TRBJ2-1
clone size: -

CDR3 protein: ASSAYSGLAGNEQF
V gene: TRBV19
J gene: TRBJ2-1
clone size: -